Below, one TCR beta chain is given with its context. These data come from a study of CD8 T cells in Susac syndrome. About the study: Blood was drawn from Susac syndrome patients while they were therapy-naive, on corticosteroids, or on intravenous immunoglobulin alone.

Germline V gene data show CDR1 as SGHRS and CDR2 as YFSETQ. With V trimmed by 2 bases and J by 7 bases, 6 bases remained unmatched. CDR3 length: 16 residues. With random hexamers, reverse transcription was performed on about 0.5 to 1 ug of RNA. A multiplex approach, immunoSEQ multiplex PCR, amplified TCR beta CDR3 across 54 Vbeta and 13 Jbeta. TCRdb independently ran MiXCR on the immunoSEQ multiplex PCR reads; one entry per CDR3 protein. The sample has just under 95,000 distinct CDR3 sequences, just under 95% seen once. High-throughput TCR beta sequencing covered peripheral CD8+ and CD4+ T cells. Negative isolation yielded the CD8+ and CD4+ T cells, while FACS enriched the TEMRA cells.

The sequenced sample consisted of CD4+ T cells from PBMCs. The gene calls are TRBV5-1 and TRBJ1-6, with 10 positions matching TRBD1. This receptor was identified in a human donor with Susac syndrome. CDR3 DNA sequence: TGCGCCAGCAGCTTCCAACCGGGACAGGGGAATTCACCCCTCCACTTT. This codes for CASSFQPGQGNSPLHF.